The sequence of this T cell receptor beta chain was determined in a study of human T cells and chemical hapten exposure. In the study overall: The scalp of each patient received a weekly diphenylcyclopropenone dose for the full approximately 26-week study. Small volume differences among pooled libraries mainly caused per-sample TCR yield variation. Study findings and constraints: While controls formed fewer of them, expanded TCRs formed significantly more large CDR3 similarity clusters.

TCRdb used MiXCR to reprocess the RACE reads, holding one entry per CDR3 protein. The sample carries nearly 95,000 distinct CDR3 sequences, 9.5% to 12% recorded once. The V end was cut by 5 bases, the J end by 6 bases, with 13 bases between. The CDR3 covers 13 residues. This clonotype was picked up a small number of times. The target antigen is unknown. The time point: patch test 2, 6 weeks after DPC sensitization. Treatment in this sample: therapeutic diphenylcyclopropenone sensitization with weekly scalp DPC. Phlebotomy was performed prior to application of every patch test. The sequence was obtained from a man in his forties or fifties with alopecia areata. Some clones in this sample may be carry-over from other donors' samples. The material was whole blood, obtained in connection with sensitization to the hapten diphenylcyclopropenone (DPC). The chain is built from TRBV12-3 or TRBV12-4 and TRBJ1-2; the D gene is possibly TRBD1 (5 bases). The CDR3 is CASSTRGENGYTF. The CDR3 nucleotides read TGTGCCAGCAGTACACGGGGGGAGAATGGCTACACCTTC.